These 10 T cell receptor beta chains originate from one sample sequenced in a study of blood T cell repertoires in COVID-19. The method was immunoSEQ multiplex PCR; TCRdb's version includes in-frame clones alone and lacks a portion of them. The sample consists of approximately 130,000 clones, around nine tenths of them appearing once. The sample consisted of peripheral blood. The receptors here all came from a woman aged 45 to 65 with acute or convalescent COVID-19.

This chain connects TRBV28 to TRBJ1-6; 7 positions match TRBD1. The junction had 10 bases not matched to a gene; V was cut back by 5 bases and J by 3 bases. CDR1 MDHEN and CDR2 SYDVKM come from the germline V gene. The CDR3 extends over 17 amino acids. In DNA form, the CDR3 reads TGTGCCAGCAGTCCCCGCAGGGGGGCAAACTATAATTCACCCCTCCACTTT. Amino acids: CASSPRRGANYNSPLHF. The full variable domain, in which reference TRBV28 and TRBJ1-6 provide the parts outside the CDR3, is DVKVTQSSRYLVKRTGEKVFLECVQDMDHENMFWYRQDPGLGLRLIYFSYDVKMKEKGDIPEGYSVSREKKERFSLILESASTNQTSMYLCASSPRRGANYNSPLHFGNGTRLTVT.

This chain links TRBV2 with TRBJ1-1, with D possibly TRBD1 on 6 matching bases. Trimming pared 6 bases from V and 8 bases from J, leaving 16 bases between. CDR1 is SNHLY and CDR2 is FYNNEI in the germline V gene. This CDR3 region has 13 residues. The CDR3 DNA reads TGTGCCAGCAGGCTACCCTCTGGGGGCGAAGCTTTCTTT. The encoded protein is CASRLPSGGEAFF.

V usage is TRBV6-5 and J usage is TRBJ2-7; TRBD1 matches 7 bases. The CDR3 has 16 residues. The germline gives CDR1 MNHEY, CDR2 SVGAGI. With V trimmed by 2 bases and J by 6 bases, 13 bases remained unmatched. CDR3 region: CASSYRFEGAPGEQYF. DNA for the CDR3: TGTGCCAGCAGTTACCGATTTGAGGGGGCGCCTGGCGAGCAGTACTTC.

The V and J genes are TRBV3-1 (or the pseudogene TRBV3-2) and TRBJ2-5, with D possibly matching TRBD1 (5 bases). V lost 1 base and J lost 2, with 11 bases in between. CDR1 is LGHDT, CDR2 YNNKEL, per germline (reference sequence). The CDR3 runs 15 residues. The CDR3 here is CASSQVYDRQETQYF. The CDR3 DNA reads TGTGCCAGCAGCCAAGTGTACGACAGACAAGAGACCCAGTACTTC.

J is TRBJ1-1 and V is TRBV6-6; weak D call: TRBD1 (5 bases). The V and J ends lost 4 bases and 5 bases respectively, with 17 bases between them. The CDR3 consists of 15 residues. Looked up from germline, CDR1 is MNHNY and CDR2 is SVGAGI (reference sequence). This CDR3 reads CASSFPSGGATEAFF. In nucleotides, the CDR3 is TGTGCCAGCAGTTTCCCTTCGGGGGGTGCGACTGAAGCTTTCTTT.

The CDR3 reads CASSIVGGSNYGYTF. In DNA, the CDR3 is TGTGCCAGTAGTATAGTTGGCGGTAGTAACTATGGCTACACCTTC. This sequence joins TRBV19 and TRBJ1-2; D unresolved. Germline lookup yields CDR1 LNHDA and CDR2 SQIVND (reference sequence). V lost 1 base and J 1 base, leaving 10 bases between the germline ends. This CDR3 has 15 residues.

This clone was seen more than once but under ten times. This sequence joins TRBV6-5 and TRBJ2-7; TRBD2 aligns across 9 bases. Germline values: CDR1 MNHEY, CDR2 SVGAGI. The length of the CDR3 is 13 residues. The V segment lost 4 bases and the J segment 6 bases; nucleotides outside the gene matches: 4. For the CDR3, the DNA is TGTGCCAGCAGTTCGGGACTAGCTCCCGAGCAGTACTTC. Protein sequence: CASSSGLAPEQYF.

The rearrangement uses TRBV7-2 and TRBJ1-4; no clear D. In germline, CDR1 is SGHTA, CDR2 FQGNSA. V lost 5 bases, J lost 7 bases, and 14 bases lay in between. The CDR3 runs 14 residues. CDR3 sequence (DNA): TGTGCCAGCAGCAGACACGGGGAGTTTGAAAAACTGTTTTTT. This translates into CASSRHGEFEKLFF.

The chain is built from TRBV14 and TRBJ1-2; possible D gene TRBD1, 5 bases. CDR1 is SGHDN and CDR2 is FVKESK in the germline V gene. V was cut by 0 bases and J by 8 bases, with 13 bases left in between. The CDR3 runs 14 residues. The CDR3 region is CASSQDLGGYGYTF. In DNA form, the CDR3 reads TGTGCCAGCAGCCAAGATCTCGGGGGGTACGGCTACACCTTC.

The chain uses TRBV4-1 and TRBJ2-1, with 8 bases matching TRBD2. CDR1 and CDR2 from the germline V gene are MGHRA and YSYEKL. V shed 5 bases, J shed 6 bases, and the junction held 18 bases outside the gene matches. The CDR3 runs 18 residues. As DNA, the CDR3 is TGCGCCAGCAGCACATTGCCAGCGGGGGACCGGGCGTCCAATGAGCAGTTCTTC. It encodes CASSTLPAGDRASNEQFF.